These 14 T cell receptor beta chains came from one sample sequenced in a study of metastatic and nonmetastatic thyroid tumors. Every patient was untreated before thyroid surgery. TCRdb re-analyzed the PCR reads through MiXCR. Among about 15,000 clones listed, about a quarter were seen once. The source material was tumor tissue. The receptor set was obtained from a female donor with papillary thyroid cancer or a benign thyroid nodule (not recorded which). Some clones in this sample may be carry-over from other donors' samples.

This clone was seen many times. V gene TRBV5-1 combines with J gene TRBJ2-2; D remains unclear. The CDR3 covers 13 residues. Germline V gives CDR1 SGHRS, CDR2 YFSETQ. The ends were cut back, 0 bases at V and 2 bases at J, with 2 bases in the middle. The CDR3 nucleotides are TGCGCCAGCAGCTTGGACAACACCGGGGAGCTGTTTTTT. It encodes CASSLDNTGELFF. The complete variable domain, with remaining parts taken from reference TRBV5-1 and TRBJ2-2, reads KAGVTQTPRYLIKTRGQQVTLSCSPISGHRSVSWYQQTPGQGLQFLFEYFSETQRNKGNFPGRFSGRQFSNSRSEMNVSTLELGDSALYLCASSLDNTGELFFGEGSRLTVL.

This clone is judged medium-sized. CDR3 nucleotides: TGTGCCAGCGTCTCGACGGGTTATTGGAGCTACACCTTC. This translates into CASVSTGYWSYTF. The chain carries TRBV6-2 or TRBV6-3 and TRBJ1-2, with D unresolved. Per the germline V gene, CDR1 is MNHEY and CDR2 is SVGEGT. The CDR3 sequence is 13 residues long. V lost 8 bases and J 9 bases, leaving 19 bases between the germline ends.

This clone was seen repeatedly, ten times or more. This sample also contains other DNA sequences that code for the same CDR3. CDR3 sequence (DNA): TGTGCCAGCAGCGTATCAGGGATCTCCTACAATGAGCAGTTCTTC. It yields the protein CASSVSGISYNEQFF. The chain combines TRBV9 with TRBJ2-1, with D perhaps matching TRBD1 (5 bases). Trimming cost V 1 base and J 0 bases, with 8 bases left between them. In germline, CDR1 is SGDLS, CDR2 YYNGEE. The CDR3 sequence is 15 residues long.

The chain has TRBV7-2 and TRBJ1-2; 9 positions match TRBD1. Germline V gene data show CDR1 as SGHTA and CDR2 as FQGNSA. CDR3 length equals 17 residues. V shed 2 bases and J 2 bases; nucleotides not matched to a gene: 9. The DNA for the CDR3 is TGTGCCAGCAGCTTATCCCGTGGGACAGGGAAAAACTATGGCTACACCTTC. As protein: CASSLSRGTGKNYGYTF.

The chain recombines TRBV18 with TRBJ2-7, with 7 bases identical to TRBD2. The CDR3 has 13 residues. Germline values: CDR1 KGHSH, CDR2 LQKENI. Unmatched junction bases numbered 8, after V lost 5 bases and J lost 7 bases. This CDR3 reads CASSGVIGREQYF. CDR3 coding DNA: TGTGCCAGCTCAGGCGTAATCGGGAGGGAGCAGTACTTC.

This clone was counted many times. The chain uses TRBV19 and TRBJ1-5, with TRBD1 identical over 8 bases. V was clipped by 7 bases and J by 7 bases; unmatched bases: 15. Germline CDR1 reads LNHDA; CDR2 reads SQIVND (reference sequence). CDR3 length equals 16 residues. The CDR3 loop reads CASTQGQGRSEQPQHF. DNA of the CDR3: TGTGCCAGTACCCAAGGACAGGGAAGATCTGAACAGCCCCAGCATTTT.

This clone was seen repeatedly, ten times or more. The chain recombines TRBV19 with TRBJ2-1; 10 positions match TRBD1. The CDR3 spans 13 residues. The germline V gene encodes CDR1 LNHDA and CDR2 SQIVND (reference sequence). J lost 6 bases, V lost 4 bases, and 0 bases had no gene match. The CDR3 sequence: CASSRTGGNEQFF. The CDR3 DNA reads as TGTGCCAGTAGTAGGACAGGGGGCAATGAGCAGTTCTTC. Supplemented by reference TRBV19 and TRBJ2-1, the full variable domain reads DGGITQSPKYLFRKEGQNVTLSCEQNLNHDAMYWYRQDPGQGLRLIYYSQIVNDFQKGDIAEGYSVSREKKESFPLTVTSAQKNPTAFYLCASSRTGGNEQFFGPGTRLTVL.

This clone was detected many times. This chain joins TRBV20-1 and TRBJ2-3, with D possibly matching TRBD2 (6 bases). Germline CDR1 is DFQATT and CDR2 is SNEGSKA (reference sequence). Trimming cost V 3 bases and J 8 bases, with 18 bases left between them. This CDR3 contains 14 residues. This CDR3 reads CSARAGPSIGTQYF. The DNA for the CDR3 is TGCAGTGCTAGGGCGGGACCCAGTATTGGTACGCAGTATTTT.

This chain connects TRBV28 to TRBJ2-7; D is uncertain. Deletions cut 3 bases from V and 2 bases from J, with 5 bases between. Germline V gene lookup returns CDR1 MDHEN and CDR2 SYDVKM. The CDR3 has 12 amino acids. In nucleotides, the CDR3 is TGTGCCAGCAGTTTGTCCGCCTACGAGCAGTACTTC. Translated: CASSLSAYEQYF.

The chain employs TRBV6-5 and TRBJ2-7, with 8 bases matching TRBD1. Germline trimming cut 2 bases from V and 4 bases from J; bases unmatched to any gene: 10. Germline CDR1 is MNHEY and CDR2 is SVGAGI. This CDR3 is built from 16 residues. This CDR3 is CASSYEAGGAFYEQYF. The CDR3 bases are TGTGCCAGCAGTTACGAGGCAGGGGGCGCGTTTTACGAGCAGTACTTC.

This clone was detected only a few times. An end of the junction does not agree with germline; a read error may underlie this. V and J are TRBV7-2 and TRBJ2-7, with D possibly TRBD2 on 6 matching bases. Germline CDR1 and CDR2: SGHTA and FQGNSA. This CDR3 region has 12 residues. The CDR3 DNA follows: TGTGCCCGCAGCGCGGGACTCGACGAGCAGTACTTC. This sequence encodes CARSAGLDEQYF.

Remarks on this clone: The junction and the germline gene differ at one end; a read error may be behind it. This chain uses TRBV4-1 with TRBJ2-3; tentative D call: TRBD1 (5 bases). Per the germline V gene, CDR1 is MGHRA and CDR2 is YSYEKL. The CDR3 is 12 amino acids. The CDR3 region has the DNA TGCGCCAGCAGCCAGGGGCAGTATACGCGGTATTTT. Its translation is CASSQGQYTRYF.

By share, this clone ranks as medium-sized. This chain links TRBV6-1 with TRBJ2-7, with D unclear. V dropped 5 bases and J dropped 8 bases, with 13 bases sitting between them. The CDR3 loop spans 12 amino acids. From germline, CDR1 is MNHNS and CDR2 SASEGT. CDR3 in amino acids: CASSPDTRKQYF. CDR3 DNA sequence: TGTGCCAGCAGTCCCGACACCCGCAAGCAGTACTTC.

This clone was counted at least ten times. This chain uses TRBV6-1 with TRBJ1-5; D gene uncertain. The CDR3 runs 15 residues. The germline gives CDR1 MNHNS, CDR2 SASEGT. V lost 3 bases, J lost 4 bases, and 13 bases lay in between. This CDR3 reads CASSDRSGGNQPQHF. In DNA form, the CDR3 reads TGTGCCAGCAGTGACCGGTCAGGAGGGAATCAGCCCCAGCATTTT.